The 10 T cell receptor beta chains below were found in one sample sequenced in a study of monozygotic twins with inflammatory bowel disease. Reprocessing the 5' RACE reads, TCRdb reports a single entry for every CDR3 protein and omits DNA. This listing includes 40,000 to 45,000 distinct CDR3 sequences. The material sequenced was blood. The receptors here all came from a human donor with ulcerative colitis or Crohn's disease, or a healthy co-twin of an affected twin (not recorded which).

V is TRBV6-2 or TRBV6-3 and J is TRBJ2-7. From germline, CDR1 is MNHEY and CDR2 SVGEGT. The CDR3 spans 12 residues. CDR3 amino acids: CASSYLEYEQYF.

The chain joins TRBV7-2 to TRBJ2-3. Germline V gene sequence: CDR1 SGHTA, CDR2 FQGNSA. There are 16 residues in the CDR3. The CDR3 loop is CASSLVAGKLTDTQYF.

Here the CDR3 reads CASRTGNTEAFF. The J gene is TRBJ1-1, the V gene TRBV2. This CDR3 spans 12 amino acids. The germline gives CDR1 SNHLY, CDR2 FYNNEI.

The chain employs TRBV28 and TRBJ1-5; TCRdb designates TRBD1, a call that cannot be tested without DNA. The CDR3 spans 12 residues. From germline, CDR1 is MDHEN and CDR2 SYDVKM. CDR3: CASSFRVQPQHF.

This chain joins TRBV11-2 and TRBJ2-7. The V gene's germline CDR1 is SGHAT and CDR2 FQNNGV. The CDR3 runs to 14 residues. The CDR3 region is CASSADKPSYEQYF. The whole variable domain, remainder taken from reference TRBV11-2 and TRBJ2-7, is EAGVAQSPRYKIIEKRQSVAFWCNPISGHATLYWYQQILGQGPKLLIQFQNNGVVDDSQLPKDRFSAERLKGVDSTLKIQPAKLEDSAVYLCASSADKPSYEQYFGPGTRLTVT.

V usage is TRBV4-3 and J usage is TRBJ1-1; TCRdb's assignment of TRBD1 cannot be checked, as there is no DNA. This CDR3 contains 15 residues. CDR1 and CDR2 (germline): LGHNA, YSLEER. CDR3 region: CASSQVGRGAPEAFF.

CDR3 amino acids: CSARDSLGSQRGGYTF. The gene calls are TRBV20-1 and TRBJ1-2. The CDR3 has 16 amino acids. Germline CDR1 and CDR2: DFQATT and SNEGSKA (reference sequence).

The chain is built from TRBV7-2 and TRBJ1-2; TCRdb returns TRBD1, unconfirmable since there is no DNA. CDR1 and CDR2 from the germline V gene are SGHTA and FQGNSA. This CDR3 spans 14 amino acids. The CDR3 spells CASSQPGSAYGYTF.

The V and J genes are TRBV28 and TRBJ1-1; the TCRdb D gene call, TRBD1, has no DNA to confirm it. The CDR3 consists of 15 residues. Germline lookup yields CDR1 MDHEN and CDR2 SYDVKM. CDR3 protein: CASSLGLTGNTEAFF.

The chain uses TRBV10-2 and TRBJ2-1; the D call of TRBD2 rests on TCRdb alone, since no DNA is present to check it. The length of the CDR3 is 15 residues. CDR1 and CDR2 (germline): WSHSY, SAAADI. The CDR3 loop is CASLRTSGSWGEQFF.